The 20 T cell receptor beta chains below come from one sample, sequenced in a study of Graves' ophthalmopathy and Graves' hyperthyroidism. The study amplified TCR beta CDR3 regions using RNA transcripts. HTBI-primed first-round RT-PCR preceded second-round multiplex PCR. From the multiplex PCR reads, TCRdb called clonotypes with MiXCR, one entry per CDR3 protein. Counted here are some 350,000 distinct CDR3 sequences, about 18% occurring once; the ten biggest clones make up roughly 2.4%. Sequencing input: peripheral blood. These receptors all stem from an adult woman with stable Graves' hyperthyroidism.

This clonotype appeared many times. This chain links TRBV20-1 with TRBJ1-6; no firm D call. The CDR3 has 15 amino acids. With 1 base removed from V and 0 bases from J, the gap between germline ends came to 7 bases. The germline gives CDR1 DFQATT, CDR2 SNEGSKA (reference sequence). CDR3 amino acids: CSARASASYNSPLHF. DNA for the CDR3: TGCAGTGCTAGAGCGTCAGCCTCCTATAATTCACCCCTCCACTTT.

This clonotype was counted at least ten times. The CDR3 DNA follows: TGTGCCAGCAGCCAAATGGGGACTGAAGCTTTCTTT. It yields the protein CASSQMGTEAFF. This rearrangement joins TRBV4-2 to TRBJ1-1, with D unresolved. The V end lost 2 bases, the J end lost 5 bases, and 6 bases lay between the germline ends. Germline CDR1 and CDR2: LGHNA and YNFKEQ. The CDR3 is 12 amino acids.

This clonotype was seen at least ten times. The V gene is TRBV12-3 or TRBV12-4, the J gene TRBJ2-7, with 14 bases aligning to TRBD2. V dropped 6 bases and J dropped 9; count of bases not matched to a gene: 13. The CDR3 is 16 amino acids. CDR3 coding DNA: TGTGCCAGCAGCACCCGTAAGACTAGCGGGAGGGCCTCGCAGTACTTC. It encodes CASSTRKTSGRASQYF.

The V and J genes are TRBV6-1 and TRBJ1-1; 7 bases line up with TRBD1. Germline-derived CDR1 and CDR2 are MNHNS and SASEGT. Trimming took 6 bases from V and 5 from J; bases not matched to a gene: 15. This CDR3 has 16 amino acids. CDR3 sequence reads: CASRKSSSGGRTEAFF. Here the CDR3 DNA reads TGTGCCAGCAGGAAATCCTCGTCAGGGGGGCGTACTGAAGCTTTCTTT.

This clonotype was found many times. The J gene is TRBJ1-5, the V gene TRBV28; D might be TRBD1 (5 bases). V lost 5 bases and J lost 2, with 13 bases in between. CDR3 length: 15 amino acids. CDR1 and CDR2 from the germline V gene are MDHEN and SYDVKM. CDR3 protein: CASSRGSGGNQPQHF. The CDR3 region has the DNA TGTGCCAGCAGTCGGGGCTCCGGGGGCAATCAGCCCCAGCATTTT.

This clonotype was detected many times. CDR3 residues: CASSPHGQGAVYGYTF. The CDR3 bases are TGTGCCAGTAGTCCCCACGGACAGGGGGCCGTCTATGGCTACACCTTC. J is TRBJ1-2 and V is TRBV19; TRBD1 matches 11 bases. Per the germline V gene, CDR1 is LNHDA and CDR2 is SQIVND (reference sequence). The V gene end was trimmed by 5 bases and the J gene end by 4 bases; junction bases not matched to a gene: 9. The CDR3 is 16 residues long.

This clonotype appeared many times. V gene TRBV6-5 combines with J gene TRBJ2-2, with 9 bases aligning to TRBD1. The CDR3 consists of 17 residues. CDR1 is MNHEY and CDR2 is SVGAGI in the germline V gene. The junction had 5 bases not matched to a gene; V was cut back by 0 bases and J by 3 bases. The CDR3 DNA sequence: TGTGCCAGCAGTTACTCGAGGGGGACAGGGTACACCGGGGAGCTGTTTTTT. Encoded protein: CASSYSRGTGYTGELFF.

The gene calls are TRBV6-1 and TRBJ2-5, with TRBD2 identical over 15 bases. The CDR3 is made up of 17 amino acids. Per the germline V gene, CDR1 is MNHNS and CDR2 is SASEGT. With V trimmed by 6 bases and J by 4 bases, 9 bases remained unmatched. In DNA form, the CDR3 reads TGTGCCAGCAGCCCCAGGCGGGGACTAGCGGGAGGAGAGACCCAGTACTTC. This sequence encodes CASSPRRGLAGGETQYF.

This clonotype was recorded many times. The CDR3 region is CASSAFPGLAGRSSYEQYF. The CDR3, as DNA: TGTGCCAGCAGCGCTTTTCCGGGACTAGCGGGAAGAAGCTCCTACGAGCAGTACTTC. This chain links TRBV7-8 with TRBJ2-7, with 13 nucleotides matching TRBD2. The germline V gene has CDR1 SGHVS and CDR2 FQNEAQ. The CDR3 runs 19 residues. Unmatched junction bases numbered 13, after V lost 5 bases and J lost 0 bases.

This clonotype has ten or more counts. This sequence joins TRBV11-2 and TRBJ1-2; perhaps TRBD1 as D (5 bases). Germline V gives CDR1 SGHAT, CDR2 FQNNGV. This CDR3 region has 17 residues. V lost 5 bases to trimming and J lost 1 base, with 20 bases between them. The chain's CDR3 is CASSPWAGDVHNYGYTF. The DNA for the CDR3 is TGTGCCAGCAGCCCTTGGGCGGGGGACGTCCATAACTATGGCTACACCTTC.

This clonotype came up many times. The V and J genes are TRBV28 and TRBJ2-7, with 7 bases lining up with TRBD2. This CDR3 spans 13 amino acids. J was trimmed by 5 bases and V by 2 bases; bases with no gene match: 3. From germline, CDR1 is MDHEN and CDR2 SYDVKM. The CDR3 protein is CASSLTGGHEQYF. CDR3 bases: TGTGCCAGCAGTTTAACGGGAGGCCACGAGCAGTACTTC. The full variable domain, with the rest looked up from reference TRBV28 and TRBJ2-7, is DVKVTQSSRYLVKRTGEKVFLECVQDMDHENMFWYRQDPGLGLRLIYFSYDVKMKEKGDIPEGYSVSREKKERFSLILESASTNQTSMYLCASSLTGGHEQYFGPGTRLTVT.

This clonotype appeared a few times. The chain carries TRBV5-1 and TRBJ2-7; TRBD1 agrees at 9 bases. V lost 5 bases, J lost 0 bases, and 6 bases stayed unmatched. Per germline, CDR1 SGHRS and CDR2 YFSETQ. CDR3 length: 15 residues. The CDR3 nucleotides read TGCGCCAGCAGTATCCGGACAGGGGCCTCCTACGAGCAGTACTTC. Translation gives CASSIRTGASYEQYF.

The V and J genes are TRBV29-1 and TRBJ2-7; D might be TRBD2 (6 bases). V lost 7 bases and J lost 2, with 15 bases in between. The CDR3 extends over 13 amino acids. The germline V gene has CDR1 SQVTM and CDR2 ANQGSEA. The CDR3 DNA reads TGCAGCGCAACGGAGGGGCGGACCTACGAGCAGTACTTC. It codes for CSATEGRTYEQYF.

Many counts were recorded for this clonotype. The chain is built from TRBV2 and TRBJ2-5; D might be TRBD1 (5 bases). Germline assignment: CDR1 SNHLY and CDR2 FYNNEI. The CDR3 loop spans 15 amino acids. V lost 7 bases, J lost 1 base, and 16 bases lay in between. Here the CDR3 DNA reads TGTGCCAGCACCTACCGACAGACCCCCCAAGAGACCCAGTACTTC. Translation gives CASTYRQTPQETQYF.

For this clonotype: One end of the junction is discordant with germline, which a read error may explain. The J gene is TRBJ2-2, the V gene TRBV5-5; no clear D. Germline CDR1 reads SGHKS; CDR2 reads YYEKEE (reference sequence). The CDR3 has 15 residues. CDR3 DNA sequence: TGTGCCAACAGCCTGACACAATCGAACACCGGGGAGCTGTTTTTT. Amino acid sequence: CANSLTQSNTGELFF.

This clonotype was seen ten or more times. The V call is TRBV5-1, the J call TRBJ2-7; D remains ambiguous. The V gene's germline CDR1 is SGHRS and CDR2 YFSETQ. This CDR3 is 13 amino acids long. The V end was cut by 4 bases, the J end by 0 bases, with 8 bases between. CDR3 DNA sequence: TGCGCCAGCAGCCACGACCTCTCCTACGAGCAGTACTTC. Translation: CASSHDLSYEQYF. Drawing the rest from reference TRBV5-1 and TRBJ2-7, the complete variable domain is KAGVTQTPRYLIKTRGQQVTLSCSPISGHRSVSWYQQTPGQGLQFLFEYFSETQRNKGNFPGRFSGRQFSNSRSEMNVSTLELGDSALYLCASSHDLSYEQYFGPGTRLTVT.

Many counts were recorded for this clonotype. The rearrangement joins TRBV4-1 to TRBJ2-7; 8 bases map to TRBD2. The CDR3 length is 15 residues. CDR1 is MGHRA, CDR2 YSYEKL, per germline. After removal of 3 bases from V and 3 bases from J, the junction contained 7 bases not matched to a gene. In nucleotides, the CDR3 is TGCGCCAGCAGCCACCAGCGGGGGACCCACTACGAGCAGTACTTC. Its protein product is CASSHQRGTHYEQYF.

There are many counts of this clonotype. A much larger clone lies one base from this, so it may be a read error. This chain connects TRBV11-2 to TRBJ2-7; TRBD2 matches 9 bases. From germline, CDR1 is SGHAT and CDR2 FQNNGV. This CDR3 is built from 14 residues. V shed 5 bases and J 2 bases; nucleotides not matched to a gene: 4. The CDR3, as DNA: TGTGCCAGCAGCCCGACTAGCGGCCCCTACGAGCAGTACTTC. Amino acids: CASSPTSGPYEQYF.

This clonotype occurred many times. The chain employs TRBV28 and TRBJ2-7, with D maybe TRBD1 (5 bases). The CDR3 is 15 residues long. V was clipped by 2 bases and J by 0 bases, with 11 bases between them. From germline, CDR1 is MDHEN and CDR2 SYDVKM. This CDR3 reads CASSLLTALSYEQYF. CDR3 nucleotide sequence: TGTGCCAGCAGTTTACTGACAGCCCTCTCCTACGAGCAGTACTTC.

This clonotype was counted between two and nine times. The chain combines TRBV3-1 with TRBJ2-7; D remains unclear. The CDR3 totals 13 residues. V gave up 2 bases and J gave up 4 bases, with 9 bases separating them. Germline CDR1 is LGHDT and CDR2 is YNNKEL (reference sequence). The CDR3 here is CASSQKDPYEQYF. Written as DNA, the CDR3 is TGTGCCAGCAGCCAAAAGGACCCTTACGAGCAGTACTTC.